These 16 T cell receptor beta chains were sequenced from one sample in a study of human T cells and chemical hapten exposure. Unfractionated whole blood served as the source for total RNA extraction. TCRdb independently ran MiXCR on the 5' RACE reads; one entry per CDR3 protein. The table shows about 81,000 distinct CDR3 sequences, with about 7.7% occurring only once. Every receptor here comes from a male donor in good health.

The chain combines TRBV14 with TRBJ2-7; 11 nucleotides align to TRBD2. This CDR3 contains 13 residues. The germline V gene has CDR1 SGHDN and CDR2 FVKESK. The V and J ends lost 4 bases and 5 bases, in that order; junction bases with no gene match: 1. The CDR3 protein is CASSRGLADEQYF. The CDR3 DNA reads TGTGCCAGCAGCCGGGGACTAGCGGACGAGCAGTACTTC.

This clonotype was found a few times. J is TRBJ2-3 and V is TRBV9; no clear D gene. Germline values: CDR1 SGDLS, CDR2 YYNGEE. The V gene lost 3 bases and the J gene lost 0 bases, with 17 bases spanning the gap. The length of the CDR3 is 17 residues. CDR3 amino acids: CASSAAQASKSTDTQYF. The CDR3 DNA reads TGTGCCAGCAGCGCGGCCCAGGCGAGTAAAAGCACAGATACGCAGTATTTT.

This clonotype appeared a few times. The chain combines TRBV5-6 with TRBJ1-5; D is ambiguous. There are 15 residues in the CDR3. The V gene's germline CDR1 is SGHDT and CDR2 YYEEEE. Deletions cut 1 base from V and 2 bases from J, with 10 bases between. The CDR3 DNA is TGTGCCAGCAGCTTGAGGCAGACCCGCAATCAGCCCCAGCATTTT. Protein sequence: CASSLRQTRNQPQHF.

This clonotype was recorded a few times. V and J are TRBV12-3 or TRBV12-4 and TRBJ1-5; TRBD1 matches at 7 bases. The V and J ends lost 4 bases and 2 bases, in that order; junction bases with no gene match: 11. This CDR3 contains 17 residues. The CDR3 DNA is TGTGCCAGCAGTTCCCTCGCCCAGGGGGTGGGCAATCAGCCCCAGCATTTT. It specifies CASSSLAQGVGNQPQHF.

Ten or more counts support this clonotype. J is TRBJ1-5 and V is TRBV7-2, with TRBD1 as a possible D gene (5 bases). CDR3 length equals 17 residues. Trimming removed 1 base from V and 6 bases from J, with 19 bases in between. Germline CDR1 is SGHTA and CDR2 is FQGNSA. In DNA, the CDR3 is TGTGCCAGCAGCTTAGGGGCGACATGGGGCATCGGTCAGCCCCAGCATTTT. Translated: CASSLGATWGIGQPQHF. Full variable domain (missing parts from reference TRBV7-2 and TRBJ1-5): GAGVSQSPSNKVTEKGKDVELRCDPISGHTALYWYRQSLGQGLEFLIYFQGNSAPDKSGLPSDRFSAERTGGSVSTLTIQRTQQEDSAVYLCASSLGATWGIGQPQHFGDGTRLSIL.

CDR3 protein: CSAKIMGRADTDTQYF. In DNA form, the CDR3 reads TGCAGTGCAAAAATAATGGGGCGGGCGGACACAGATACGCAGTATTTT. This sequence joins TRBV20-1 and TRBJ2-3; D assignment may be TRBD1 or TRBD2 (5 bases each). The V gene's germline CDR1 is DFQATT and CDR2 SNEGSKA (reference sequence). V was pared by 6 bases and J by 2 bases, with 21 bases between. CDR3 length: 16 residues.

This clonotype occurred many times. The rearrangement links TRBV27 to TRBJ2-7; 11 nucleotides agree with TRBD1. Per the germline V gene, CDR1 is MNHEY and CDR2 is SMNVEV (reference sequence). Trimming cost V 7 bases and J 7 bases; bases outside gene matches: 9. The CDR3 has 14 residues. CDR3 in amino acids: CASTFGQGAGEQYF. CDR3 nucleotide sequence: TGTGCCAGCACCTTTGGACAGGGGGCGGGGGAGCAGTACTTC.

CDR3 residues: CASALGWRGQETQYF. The CDR3 bases are TGTGCTAGTGCCCTCGGTTGGAGAGGGCAAGAGACCCAGTACTTC. The rearrangement uses TRBV12-5 and TRBJ2-5; D is perhaps TRBD2 (5 bases). Per germline, CDR1 LGHNT and CDR2 FRNRAP. The CDR3 has 15 amino acids. Trimming left V 7 bases short and J 2 bases short, with 17 bases between.

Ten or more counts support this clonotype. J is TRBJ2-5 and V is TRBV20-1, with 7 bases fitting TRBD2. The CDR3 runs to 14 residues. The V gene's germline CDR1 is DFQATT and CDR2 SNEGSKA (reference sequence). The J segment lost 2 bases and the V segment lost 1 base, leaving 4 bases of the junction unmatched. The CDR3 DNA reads TGCAGTGCTAGAGGTGGGAGGGAACAAGAGACCCAGTACTTC. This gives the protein CSARGGREQETQYF.

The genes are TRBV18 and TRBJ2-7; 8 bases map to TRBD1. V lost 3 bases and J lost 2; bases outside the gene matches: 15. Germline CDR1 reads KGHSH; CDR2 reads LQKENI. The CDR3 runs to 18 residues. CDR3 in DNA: TGTGCCAGCTCACCTAGTCCCGGGACAGGTGGGGAGCCCTACGAGCAGTACTTC. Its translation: CASSPSPGTGGEPYEQYF.

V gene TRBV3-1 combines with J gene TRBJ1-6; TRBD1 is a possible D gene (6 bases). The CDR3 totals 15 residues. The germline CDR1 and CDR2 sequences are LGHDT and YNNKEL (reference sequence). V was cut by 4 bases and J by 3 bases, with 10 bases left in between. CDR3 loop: CASSRMDSYNSPLHF. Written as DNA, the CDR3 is TGTGCCAGCAGCCGGATGGACAGCTATAATTCACCCCTCCACTTT.

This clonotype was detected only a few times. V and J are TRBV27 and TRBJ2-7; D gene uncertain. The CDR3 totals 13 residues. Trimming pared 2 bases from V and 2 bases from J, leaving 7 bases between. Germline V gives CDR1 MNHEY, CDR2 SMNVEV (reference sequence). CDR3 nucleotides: TGTGCCAGCAGTTTAGGCGGAACCTACGAGCAGTACTTC. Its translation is CASSLGGTYEQYF.

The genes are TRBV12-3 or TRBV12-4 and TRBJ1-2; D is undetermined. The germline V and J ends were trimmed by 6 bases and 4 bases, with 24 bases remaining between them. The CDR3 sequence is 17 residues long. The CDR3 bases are TGTGCCAGCAGCACCCTGTTAGGGCCGAGGGTAATCTATGGCTACACCTTC. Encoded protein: CASSTLLGPRVIYGYTF.

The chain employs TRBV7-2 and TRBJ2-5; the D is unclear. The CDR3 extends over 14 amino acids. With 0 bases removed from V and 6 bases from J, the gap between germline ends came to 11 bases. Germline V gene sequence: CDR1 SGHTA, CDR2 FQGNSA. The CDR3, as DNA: TGTGCCAGCAGCTTAGCGGGTAATGAGCAGACCCAGTACTTC. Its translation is CASSLAGNEQTQYF.

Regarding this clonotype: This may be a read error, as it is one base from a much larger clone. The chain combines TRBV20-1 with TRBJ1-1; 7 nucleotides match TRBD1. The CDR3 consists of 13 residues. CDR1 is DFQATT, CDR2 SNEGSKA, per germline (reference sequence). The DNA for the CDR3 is TGCCGTGCTAGAACAGGGGAGAACACTGAAGCTTTCTTT. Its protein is CRARTGENTEAFF.

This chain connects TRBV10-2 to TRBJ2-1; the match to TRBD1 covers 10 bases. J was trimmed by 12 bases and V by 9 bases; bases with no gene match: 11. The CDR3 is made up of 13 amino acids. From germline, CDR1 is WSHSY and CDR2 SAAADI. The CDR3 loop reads CASFRDRGSGQFF. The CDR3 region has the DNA TGCGCCAGTTTTAGGGACAGGGGTAGCGGGCAGTTCTTC.